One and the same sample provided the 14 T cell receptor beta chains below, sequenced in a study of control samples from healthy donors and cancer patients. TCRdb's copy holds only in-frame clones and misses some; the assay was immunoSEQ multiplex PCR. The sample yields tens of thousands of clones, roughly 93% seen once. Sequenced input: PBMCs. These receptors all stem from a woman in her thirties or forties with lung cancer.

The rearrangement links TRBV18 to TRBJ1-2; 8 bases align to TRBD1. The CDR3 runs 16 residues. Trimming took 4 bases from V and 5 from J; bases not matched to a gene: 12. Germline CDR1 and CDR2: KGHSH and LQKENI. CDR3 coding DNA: TGTGCCAGCTCACTTGGCTTCCAGGGGGCAGGTTATGGCTACACCTTC. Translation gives CASSLGFQGAGYGYTF.

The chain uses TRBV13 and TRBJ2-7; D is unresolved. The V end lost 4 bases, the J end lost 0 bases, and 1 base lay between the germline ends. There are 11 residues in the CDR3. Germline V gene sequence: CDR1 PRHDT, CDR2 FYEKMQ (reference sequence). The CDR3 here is CASSSSYEQYF. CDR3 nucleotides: TGTGCCAGCAGCTCCTCCTACGAGCAGTACTTC.

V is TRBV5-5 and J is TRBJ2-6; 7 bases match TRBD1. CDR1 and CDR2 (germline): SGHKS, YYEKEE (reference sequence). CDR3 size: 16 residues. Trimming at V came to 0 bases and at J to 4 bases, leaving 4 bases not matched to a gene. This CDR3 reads CASSLATGAGANVLTF. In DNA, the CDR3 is TGTGCCAGCAGCTTGGCCACAGGGGCCGGGGCCAACGTCCTGACTTTC.

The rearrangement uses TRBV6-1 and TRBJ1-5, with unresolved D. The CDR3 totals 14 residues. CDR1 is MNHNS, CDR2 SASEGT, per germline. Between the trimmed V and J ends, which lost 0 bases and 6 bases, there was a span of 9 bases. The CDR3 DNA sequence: TGTGCCAGCAGTGAAGCGCTGGAGGTTCAGCCCCAGCATTTT. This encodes CASSEALEVQPQHF.

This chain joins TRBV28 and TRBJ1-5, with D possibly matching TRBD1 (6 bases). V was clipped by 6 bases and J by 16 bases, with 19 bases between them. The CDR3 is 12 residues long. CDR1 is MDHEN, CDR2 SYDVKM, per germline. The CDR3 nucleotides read TGTGCCAGCAGGCCCACGACAGGCTGGGGTCATTTT. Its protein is CASRPTTGWGHF.

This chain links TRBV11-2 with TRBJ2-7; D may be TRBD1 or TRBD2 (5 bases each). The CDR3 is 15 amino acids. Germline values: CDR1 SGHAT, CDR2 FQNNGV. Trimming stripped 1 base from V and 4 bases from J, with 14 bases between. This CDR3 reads CASSLVDTWEYEQYF. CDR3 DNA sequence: TGTGCCAGCAGCTTAGTGGACACCTGGGAGTACGAGCAGTACTTC.

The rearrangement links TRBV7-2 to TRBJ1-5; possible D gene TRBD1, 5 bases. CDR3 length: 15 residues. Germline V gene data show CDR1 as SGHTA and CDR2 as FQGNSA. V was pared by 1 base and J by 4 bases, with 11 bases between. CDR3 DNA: TGTGCCAGCAGCTTAGAGGGGCAGTGGAATCAGCCCCAGCATTTT. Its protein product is CASSLEGQWNQPQHF.

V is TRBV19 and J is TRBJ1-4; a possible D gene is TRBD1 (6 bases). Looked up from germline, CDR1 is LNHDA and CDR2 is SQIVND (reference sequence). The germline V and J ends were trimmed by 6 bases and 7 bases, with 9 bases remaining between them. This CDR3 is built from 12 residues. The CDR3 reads CASSGQSEKLFF. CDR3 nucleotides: TGTGCCAGTAGCGGACAGTCTGAAAAACTGTTTTTT.

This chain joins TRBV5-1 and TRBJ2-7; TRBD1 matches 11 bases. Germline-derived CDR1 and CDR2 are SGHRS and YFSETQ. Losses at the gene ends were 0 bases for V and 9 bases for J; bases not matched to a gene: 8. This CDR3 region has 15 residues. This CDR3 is CASSLVGQGAGRQYF. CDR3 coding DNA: TGCGCCAGCAGCTTGGTAGGACAGGGGGCTGGCCGGCAGTACTTC.

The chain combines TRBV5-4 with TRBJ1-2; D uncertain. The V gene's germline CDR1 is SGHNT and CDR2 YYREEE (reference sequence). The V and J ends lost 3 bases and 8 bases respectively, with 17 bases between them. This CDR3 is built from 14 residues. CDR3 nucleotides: TGTGCCAGCAGCTCCTGGGTCCTCTTCGGGGGCTACACCTTC. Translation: CASSSWVLFGGYTF.

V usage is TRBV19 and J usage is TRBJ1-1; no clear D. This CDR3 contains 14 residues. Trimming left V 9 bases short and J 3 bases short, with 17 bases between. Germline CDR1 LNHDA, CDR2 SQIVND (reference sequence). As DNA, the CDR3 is TGTGCCAGCCGGGAAGGGCGAGGGTACACTGAAGCTTTCTTT. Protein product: CASREGRGYTEAFF.

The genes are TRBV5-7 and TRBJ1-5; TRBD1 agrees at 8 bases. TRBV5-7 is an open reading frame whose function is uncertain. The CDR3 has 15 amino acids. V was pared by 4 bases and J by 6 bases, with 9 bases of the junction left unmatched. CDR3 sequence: CASSIPTGDGQPQHF. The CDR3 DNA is TGTGCCAGCAGCATACCGACAGGGGACGGTCAGCCCCAGCATTTT.

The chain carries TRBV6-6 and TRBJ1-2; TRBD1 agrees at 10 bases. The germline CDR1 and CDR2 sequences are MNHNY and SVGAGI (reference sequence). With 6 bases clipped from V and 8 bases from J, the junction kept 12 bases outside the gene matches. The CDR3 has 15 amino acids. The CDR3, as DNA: TGTGCCAGCAGCGGTCCTCCGGACAGGGGGAACGGCTACACCTTC. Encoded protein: CASSGPPDRGNGYTF.

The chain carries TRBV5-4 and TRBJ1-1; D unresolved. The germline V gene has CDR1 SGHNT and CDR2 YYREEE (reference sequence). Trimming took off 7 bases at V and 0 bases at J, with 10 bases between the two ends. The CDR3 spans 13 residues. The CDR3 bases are TGTGCCAGCCGGCGGGATATGAACACTGAAGCTTTCTTT. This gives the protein CASRRDMNTEAFF.